The 28 T cell receptor beta chains reported below all come from one sample, sequenced in a study of radiotherapy plus CTLA-4 blockade in lung cancer. This table comes from immunoSEQ multiplex PCR, and its TCRdb copy is limited to in-frame clones, with some not included. The table lists about 120,000 clones, just under 90% of them singletons. The sample consisted of peripheral blood, taken from a patient treated with radiotherapy plus ipilimumab. All receptors come from a human donor with non-small cell lung cancer that progressed on radiotherapy plus ipilimumab.

J is TRBJ2-7 and V is TRBV4-1; tentatively, D is TRBD1 or TRBD2 (7 bases each). Trimming removed 0 bases at V and 2 bases at J, with 14 bases between. This CDR3 is built from 16 residues. CDR1 and CDR2 from the germline V gene are MGHRA and YSYEKL. This chain's CDR3 is CASSQDWGGQTYEQYF. The CDR3 bases are TGCGCCAGCAGCCAAGATTGGGGGGGACAGACCTACGAGCAGTACTTC.

This sequence joins TRBV9 and TRBJ2-5; 12 nucleotides align to TRBD2. The CDR3 runs to 15 residues. Per germline, CDR1 SGDLS and CDR2 YYNGEE. The junction had 11 bases not matched to a gene; V was cut back by 3 bases and J by 11 bases. For the CDR3, the DNA is TGTGCCAGCAGCGGCCTAGCGGGAGGGCCGGGGGAGCAGTACTTC. Translated: CASSGLAGGPGEQYF.

V is TRBV4-1 and J is TRBJ2-7; 9 positions match TRBD2. V was clipped by 4 bases and J by 2 bases; unmatched bases: 9. CDR3 length equals 16 residues. Germline values: CDR1 MGHRA, CDR2 YSYEKL. The CDR3 loop is CASSPAGGGRAYEQYF. CDR3 DNA: TGCGCCAGCAGCCCCGCGGGCGGCGGGAGGGCCTACGAGCAGTACTTC.

The chain recombines TRBV27 with TRBJ1-5, with TRBD1 matching 9 bases. V lost 4 bases, J lost 7 bases, and 8 bases stayed unmatched. The CDR3 has 15 amino acids. CDR1 is MNHEY and CDR2 is SMNVEV in the germline V gene (reference sequence). CDR3 sequence (DNA): TGTGCCAGCAGTTCAGGGACAGGGATCCGGCAGCCCCAGCATTTT. Translation: CASSSGTGIRQPQHF.

The rearrangement uses TRBV29-1 and TRBJ2-5, with D perhaps given as TRBD1 or TRBD2 (6 bases each). Germline V gene lookup returns CDR1 SQVTM and CDR2 ANQGSEA. This CDR3 is built from 13 residues. V lost 6 bases and J 3 bases, leaving 14 bases between the germline ends. The CDR3 sequence: CSVNTGRKETQYF. For the CDR3, the DNA is TGCAGCGTCAATACAGGGAGGAAAGAGACCCAGTACTTC.

This clone was found a few times. The DNA for the CDR3 is TGTGCCAGTAGTTTGGGACAGGGCCTCTTAGACTATGGCTACACCTTC. It specifies CASSLGQGLLDYGYTF. The gene calls are TRBV19 and TRBJ1-2; 9 bases match TRBD1. Germline V gene sequence: CDR1 LNHDA, CDR2 SQIVND (reference sequence). Trimming cost V 5 bases and J 3 bases; bases outside gene matches: 10. The CDR3 sequence is 16 residues long. The variable domain in full, with the rest retrieved from reference TRBV19 and TRBJ1-2, is DGGITQSPKYLFRKEGQNVTLSCEQNLNHDAMYWYRQDPGQGLRLIYYSQIVNDFQKGDIAEGYSVSREKKESFPLTVTSAQKNPTAFYLCASSLGQGLLDYGYTFGSGTRLTVV.

The V gene is TRBV2, the J gene TRBJ2-7; D is undetermined. Germline V gives CDR1 SNHLY, CDR2 FYNNEI. Between the trimmed V and J ends, which lost 1 base and 3 bases, there was a span of 7 bases. The CDR3 has 13 amino acids. Here the CDR3 DNA reads TGTGCCAGCAGTGAAGGAGTGGGCTACGAGCAGTACTTC. Encoded protein: CASSEGVGYEQYF.

J is TRBJ2-5 and V is TRBV12-5; 8 positions agree with TRBD1. The CDR3 has 14 amino acids. Germline V gene sequence: CDR1 LGHNT, CDR2 FRNRAP. V was pared by 7 bases and J by 5 bases, with 9 bases of the junction left unmatched. The CDR3 sequence is CASAPGQGHETQYF. CDR3 DNA: TGTGCTAGTGCCCCTGGACAGGGCCATGAGACCCAGTACTTC.

The V and J genes are TRBV7-2 and TRBJ2-7, with 15 positions matching TRBD2. V gave up 3 bases and J gave up 6 bases; unmatched junction bases: 6. The germline CDR1 and CDR2 sequences are SGHTA and FQGNSA. CDR3 length: 16 amino acids. The CDR3 DNA is TGTGCCAGCAGCTTGCAACCGGGACTAGCGGGAGGCGAGCAGTACTTC. Translation: CASSLQPGLAGGEQYF.

The J gene is TRBJ1-1, the V gene TRBV4-2; 7 bases match TRBD1. Germline loops: CDR1 LGHNA, CDR2 YNFKEQ. The CDR3 totals 13 residues. The J segment lost 5 bases and the V segment lost 3 bases, leaving 3 bases of the junction unmatched. CDR3 bases: TGTGCCAGCAGCCATGACAGGGAAACTGAAGCTTTCTTT. Its translation is CASSHDRETEAFF.

This sequence joins TRBV11-2 and TRBJ2-3, with D unresolved. The CDR3 is 14 residues long. V shed 4 bases and J shed 3 bases, with 11 bases lying between them. Germline V gene lookup returns CDR1 SGHAT and CDR2 FQNNGV. For the CDR3, the DNA is TGTGCCAGCAGCTCCATCGCCCGGACAGATACGCAGTATTTT. It codes for CASSSIARTDTQYF.

The J gene is TRBJ2-7, the V gene TRBV29-1; no clear D gene. Trimming removed 3 bases at V and 4 bases at J, with 7 bases between. In germline, CDR1 is SQVTM, CDR2 ANQGSEA. The CDR3 is 11 amino acids. DNA of the CDR3: TGCAGCGTTGATCTGGGGTACGAGCAGTACTTC. Protein: CSVDLGYEQYF.

The rearrangement links TRBV7-9 to TRBJ1-3; no definite D call. The CDR3 is 13 residues long. Deletions cut 4 bases from V and 4 bases from J, with 8 bases between. Germline-derived CDR1 and CDR2 are SEHNR and FQNEAQ (reference sequence). In nucleotides, the CDR3 is TGTGCCAGCAGCTCGGGAGAAGGAAACACCATATATTTT. It codes for CASSSGEGNTIYF.

The chain uses TRBV2 and TRBJ2-1; TRBD2 matches 12 bases. J gave up 7 bases and V 6 bases, and 4 bases lay outside the gene matches. The CDR3 extends over 14 amino acids. Germline CDR1 SNHLY, CDR2 FYNNEI. The CDR3 protein is CASRRLAGVNEQFF. CDR3 bases: TGTGCCAGCAGACGACTAGCGGGGGTTAATGAGCAGTTCTTC.

This chain links TRBV7-2 with TRBJ2-4; TRBD2 matches at 12 bases. The junction had 1 base not matched to a gene; V was cut back by 1 base and J by 3 bases. This CDR3 spans 16 amino acids. CDR1 and CDR2 (germline): SGHTA, FQGNSA. In DNA form, the CDR3 reads TGTGCCAGCAGCTTAGGGACTAGCGGGAACAAAAACATTCAGTACTTC. Its translation is CASSLGTSGNKNIQYF.

This chain connects TRBV6-1 to TRBJ1-4; TRBD1 is a possible D gene (6 bases). The V and J ends lost 2 bases and 2 bases respectively, with 9 bases between them. This CDR3 has 15 residues. Germline CDR1 MNHNS, CDR2 SASEGT. The CDR3 protein is CASSETGHTNEKLFF. DNA of the CDR3: TGTGCCAGCAGTGAAACAGGGCACACTAATGAAAAACTGTTTTTT.

The CDR3 sequence is CASSQALANEQYF. Written as DNA, the CDR3 is TGTGCCAGCAGCCAAGCCCTCGCCAACGAGCAGTACTTC. J is TRBJ2-7 and V is TRBV4-2; no clear D. Deletions cut 1 base from V and 5 bases from J, with 9 bases between. The CDR3 covers 13 residues. Looked up from germline, CDR1 is LGHNA and CDR2 is YNFKEQ.

The chain has TRBV6-6 and TRBJ1-1, with a tentative D call TRBD1 (5 bases). Per the germline V gene, CDR1 is MNHNY and CDR2 is SVGAGI (reference sequence). This CDR3 contains 10 residues. Trimming took 8 bases from V and 7 from J, leaving 8 bases between them. The chain's CDR3 is CASGGNEAFF. The DNA of the CDR3 is TGTGCCAGCGGGGGAAATGAAGCTTTCTTT.

The rearrangement uses TRBV5-1 and TRBJ1-1, with TRBD1 as a possible D gene (5 bases). This CDR3 comprises 15 residues. From germline, CDR1 is SGHRS and CDR2 YFSETQ. V dropped 2 bases and J dropped 7 bases, with 18 bases sitting between them. The CDR3 sequence: CASSLPGQAGGEAFF. CDR3 sequence (DNA): TGCGCCAGCAGCTTACCCGGGCAGGCGGGGGGTGAAGCTTTCTTT.

The chain has TRBV9 and TRBJ1-2; no reliable D call. Germline values: CDR1 SGDLS, CDR2 YYNGEE. V was pared by 2 bases and J by 2 bases, with 4 bases between. This CDR3 comprises 12 residues. The CDR3 DNA follows: TGTGCCAGCAGCGTCAACAACTATGGCTACACCTTC. As protein: CASSVNNYGYTF.

This clone has a single count. The chain recombines TRBV12-5 with TRBJ2-6; D is undetermined. CDR3 length equals 13 residues. Trimming shortened V by 5 bases and J by 0 bases, and 2 bases separated the two germline ends. Germline CDR1 LGHNT, CDR2 FRNRAP. CDR3 region: CASGPSGANVLTF. As DNA, the CDR3 is TGTGCTAGTGGTCCCTCTGGGGCCAACGTCCTGACTTTC.

The chain uses TRBV19 and TRBJ1-2; a possible D gene is TRBD1 (6 bases). Germline V gene data show CDR1 as LNHDA and CDR2 as SQIVND (reference sequence). V lost 3 bases and J 6 bases, leaving 14 bases between the germline ends. This CDR3 spans 14 amino acids. The CDR3 region has the DNA TGTGCCAGTAGTATCCGGGCGGGGGGCGATGGCTACACCTTC. This gives the protein CASSIRAGGDGYTF.

For the CDR3, the DNA is TGTGCCAGCTCAACCACACAGGTGAACACTGAAGCTTTCTTT. It is translated as CASSTTQVNTEAFF. This sequence joins TRBV18 and TRBJ1-1, with a weak D call TRBD1 (5 bases). V was trimmed by 5 bases and J by 0 bases, leaving 10 bases between them. This CDR3 spans 14 amino acids. CDR1 is KGHSH and CDR2 is LQKENI in the germline V gene.

V is TRBV9 and J is TRBJ2-7, with 7 bases that match TRBD2. Germline-derived CDR1 and CDR2 are SGDLS and YYNGEE. This CDR3 spans 15 amino acids. V shed 1 base, J shed 7 bases, and the junction held 11 bases outside the gene matches. CDR3 sequence: CASSVSGGSLREQYF. In nucleotides, the CDR3 is TGTGCCAGCAGCGTATCCGGCGGGAGTTTGAGAGAGCAGTACTTC.

This chain uses TRBV11-2 with TRBJ2-1; TRBD1 matches 9 bases. The CDR3 sequence is 14 residues long. Trimming removed 6 bases from V and 7 bases from J; junction bases left unmatched: 7. The germline CDR1 and CDR2 sequences are SGHAT and FQNNGV. CDR3 nucleotide sequence: TGTGCCAGCAGAGCCGGGACAGGGTTGAATGAGCAGTTCTTC. It is translated as CASRAGTGLNEQFF.

The chain carries TRBV2 and TRBJ2-3; no definite D call. CDR1 is SNHLY, CDR2 FYNNEI, per germline. CDR3 length: 16 residues. With 1 base removed from V and 2 bases from J, the gap between germline ends came to 13 bases. CDR3 in amino acids: CASSEEVEYSTDTQYF. The CDR3, as DNA: TGTGCCAGCAGTGAAGAAGTGGAGTATTCCACAGATACGCAGTATTTT.

The chain links TRBV7-9 to TRBJ2-2; D gene ambiguous. Trimming left V 5 bases short and J 5 bases short, with 15 bases between. The germline V gene has CDR1 SEHNR and CDR2 FQNEAQ (reference sequence). The CDR3 has 15 amino acids. In nucleotides, the CDR3 is TGTGCCAGCAGCCCCCCCAATGTGGGGACCGGGGAGCTGTTTTTT. Translation: CASSPPNVGTGELFF.

This clone was detected only once. The chain combines TRBV10-1 with TRBJ1-1; D perhaps matches TRBD1 (5 bases). V lost 5 bases to trimming and J lost 5 bases, with 15 bases between them. Germline lookup yields CDR1 WNHNN and CDR2 SYGVQD (reference sequence). The CDR3 covers 14 residues. The CDR3, as DNA: TGCGCCAGCAGTCCCTCTGGGACGTGGACTGAAGCTTTCTTT. As protein: CASSPSGTWTEAFF.